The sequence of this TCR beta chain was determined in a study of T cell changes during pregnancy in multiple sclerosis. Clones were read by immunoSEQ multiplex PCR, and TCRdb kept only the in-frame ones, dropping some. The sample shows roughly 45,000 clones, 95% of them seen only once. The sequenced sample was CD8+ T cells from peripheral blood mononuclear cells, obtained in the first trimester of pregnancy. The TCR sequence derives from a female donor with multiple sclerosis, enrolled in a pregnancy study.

CDR3 nucleotide sequence: TGTGCCATCAGCGATACAGGGGGCGCGACAAACATTCAGTACTTC. This gives the protein CAISDTGGATNIQYF. The rearrangement uses TRBV10-3 and TRBJ2-4, with 9 positions matching TRBD1. CDR3 size: 15 residues. V was pared by 6 bases and J by 6 bases, with 9 bases of the junction left unmatched. Germline lookup yields CDR1 ENHRY and CDR2 SYGVKD.